This T cell receptor beta chain derives from a study of blood T cells in healthy people across ages. As for this clonotype: Its target is not known.

Primers used in a second PCR of about 7 to 12 cycles were a sample-barcoded 5' primer and a J-beta primer mix. Each of the cDNA molecules was tagged by a template-switch adaptor with 12 random nucleotides. Each CDR3 protein gets one entry after TCRdb re-called the 5' RACE reads with MiXCR. The sample lists more than 650,000 distinct CDR3 sequences, 20% to 25% seen once, with around a fifth in the top ten. Study-wide results and caveats: No conclusive comparison of naive versus antigen-experienced cells was possible with unsorted PBMCs. It was held that diversity estimates obtained from one million T cells represented underestimates.

Sequenced material: blood. This receptor was taken from a man aged 70 or older in good health.

DNA for the CDR3: TGCAGTGCAGTGGGGGACAGGGGCGGTCAGCCCCAGCATTTT. Protein sequence: CSAVGDRGGQPQHF. The chain couples TRBV20-1 to TRBJ1-5; TRBD1 agrees at 10 bases. The CDR3 totals 14 residues. With V trimmed by 6 bases and J by 6 bases, 8 bases remained unmatched. The germline gives CDR1 DFQATT, CDR2 SNEGSKA (reference sequence).